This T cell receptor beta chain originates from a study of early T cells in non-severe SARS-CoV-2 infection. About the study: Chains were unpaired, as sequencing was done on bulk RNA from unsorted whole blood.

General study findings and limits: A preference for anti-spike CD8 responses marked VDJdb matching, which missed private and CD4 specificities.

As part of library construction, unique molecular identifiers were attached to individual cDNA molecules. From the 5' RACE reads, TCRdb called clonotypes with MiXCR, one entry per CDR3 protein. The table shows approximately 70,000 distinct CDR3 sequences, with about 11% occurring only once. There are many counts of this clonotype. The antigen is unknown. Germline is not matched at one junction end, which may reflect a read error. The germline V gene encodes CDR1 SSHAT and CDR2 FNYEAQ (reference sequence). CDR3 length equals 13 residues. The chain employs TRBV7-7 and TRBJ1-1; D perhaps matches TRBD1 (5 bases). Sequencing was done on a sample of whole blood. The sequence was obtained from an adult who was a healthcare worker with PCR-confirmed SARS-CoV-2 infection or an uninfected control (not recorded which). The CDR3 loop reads CASSRGQNTEAFF. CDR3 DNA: TGTGCTAGCAGCCGCGGACAGAACACTGAAGCTTTCTTT.